These 25 T cell receptor beta chains were sequenced from one sample in a study of post-analysis software for immune sequencing data. Their cognate antigens are unknown. Unique molecular identifiers featured in each of the TCR beta cDNA libraries. TCRdb re-called the PCR reads through MiXCR, storing one row per CDR3 protein. The data hold hundreds of thousands of distinct CDR3 sequences, with roughly 58% observed a single time. Study findings and constraints: Elevated frequency relative to controls characterized several TRBV segments in patients, TRBV5-6, TRBV5-1 and TRBV20-1 among them.

What was sequenced was blood. The source of these receptors is a girl between 10 and 17 years old with multiple sclerosis.

The chain links TRBV15 to TRBJ1-4; 8 bases line up with TRBD1. The V segment lost 5 bases and the J segment 8 bases; nucleotides outside the gene matches: 7. The CDR3 extends over 14 amino acids. Germline V CDR1 and CDR2: LNHNV, YYDKDF (reference sequence). The DNA for the CDR3 is TGTGCCACCAGCCCCGGGACAGGTTGGGAAAAACTGTTTTTT. Its protein product is CATSPGTGWEKLFF.

V is TRBV6-2 or TRBV6-3 and J is TRBJ2-1, with 7 nucleotides matching TRBD2. The J segment lost 8 bases and the V segment lost 2 bases, leaving 15 bases of the junction unmatched. The CDR3 has 17 residues. Germline V lookup: CDR1 MNHEY, CDR2 SVGEGT. The CDR3 nucleotides read TGTGCCAGCAGTTACGCGGCGGGAGTCCCCCTGGGGGATGAGCAGTTCTTC. Its translation: CASSYAAGVPLGDEQFF.

The chain carries TRBV6-5 and TRBJ2-7, with D perhaps TRBD2 (6 bases). CDR1 is MNHEY and CDR2 is SVGAGI in the germline V gene. The V and J ends lost 4 bases and 1 base respectively, with 8 bases between them. The CDR3 is made up of 13 amino acids. CDR3 DNA: TGTGCCAGCAGTTCGGGAGATTCCTACGAGCAGTACTTC. It encodes CASSSGDSYEQYF.

The rearrangement links TRBV12-3 or TRBV12-4 to TRBJ2-3, with 9 positions matching TRBD2. V lost 3 bases and J lost 2; bases outside the gene matches: 9. This CDR3 has 17 residues. The CDR3 nucleotides are TGTGCCAGCAGTTTTCCAGCGGGAGGCTCCAACACAGATACGCAGTATTTT. Protein product: CASSFPAGGSNTDTQYF.

The chain carries TRBV12-3 or TRBV12-4 and TRBJ2-7; no clear D gene. Trimming stripped 2 bases from V and 6 bases from J, with 11 bases between. The CDR3 extends over 13 amino acids. The CDR3 protein is CASSLPPNIEQYF. The CDR3 DNA is TGTGCCAGCAGTTTACCCCCAAATATCGAGCAGTACTTC.

J is TRBJ2-7 and V is TRBV5-1; 7 bases are a match to TRBD1. The J call may be incorrect, as the DNA end agrees better with TRBJ2-5. Per the germline V gene, CDR1 is SGHRS and CDR2 is YFSETQ. CDR3 size: 15 residues. The CDR3 here is CASSPIGTEEGTQYF. In nucleotides, the CDR3 is TGCGCCAGCAGCCCCATCGGGACAGAGGAAGGGACCCAGTACTTC.

The chain couples TRBV20-1 to TRBJ2-1; D is unresolved. Germline CDR1 and CDR2: DFQATT and SNEGSKA (reference sequence). This CDR3 is 17 amino acids long. The ends were cut back, 3 bases at V and 0 bases at J, with 18 bases in the middle. CDR3 bases: TGCAGTGCTAGGTACCCTTTTAGCAAATACTCCTACAATGAGCAGTTCTTC. Residues: CSARYPFSKYSYNEQFF.

This clonotype was counted only a few times. J is TRBJ2-5 and V is TRBV5-5; TRBD2 is a possible D gene (5 bases). In germline, CDR1 is SGHKS, CDR2 YYEKEE (reference sequence). The CDR3 spans 17 residues. The ends were cut back, 1 base at V and 1 base at J, with 17 bases in the middle. CDR3 sequence: CASSLMWLAVTQETQYF. CDR3 DNA sequence: TGTGCCAGCAGCTTGATGTGGCTAGCCGTCACCCAAGAGACCCAGTACTTC.

This sequence joins TRBV4-2 and TRBJ2-5, with a tentative D call TRBD2 (6 bases). This CDR3 has 14 residues. Germline V lookup: CDR1 LGHNA, CDR2 YNFKEQ. V shed 0 bases and J shed 5 bases, with 10 bases lying between them. CDR3 residues: CASSQEAGLETQYF. Here the CDR3 DNA reads TGTGCCAGCAGCCAAGAGGCGGGGCTGGAGACCCAGTACTTC.

The chain is built from TRBV29-1 and TRBJ2-3, with D possibly matching TRBD1 (5 bases). Trimming removed 5 bases at V and 2 bases at J, with 11 bases between. Germline V CDR1 and CDR2: SQVTM, ANQGSEA. CDR3 length: 13 residues. The CDR3 region has the DNA TGCAGCGTTTTGGGCAGGGTCACAGATACGCAGTATTTT. It specifies CSVLGRVTDTQYF.

V and J are TRBV3-1 and TRBJ2-7; D not certain. V gave up 1 base and J gave up 6 bases, with 13 bases separating them. Germline CDR1 is LGHDT and CDR2 is YNNKEL (reference sequence). CDR3 length: 14 amino acids. CDR3 loop: CASSQGLRTGEQYF. In DNA form, the CDR3 reads TGTGCCAGCAGCCAAGGGCTCAGGACCGGCGAGCAGTACTTC.

The chain couples TRBV29-1 to TRBJ2-3, with D possibly matching TRBD1 (6 bases). Trimming left V 5 bases short and J 2 bases short, with 8 bases between. The CDR3 consists of 12 residues. Germline V CDR1 and CDR2: SQVTM, ANQGSEA. The CDR3 DNA reads as TGCAGCGTTCGACAGGACACAGATACGCAGTATTTT. Its protein product is CSVRQDTDTQYF.

This clonotype occurred a few times. The rearrangement links TRBV12-5 to TRBJ1-4; possible D gene TRBD1, 6 bases. The CDR3 runs to 15 residues. The V gene's germline CDR1 is LGHNT and CDR2 FRNRAP. Trimming left V 6 bases short and J 11 bases short, with 22 bases between. The CDR3 bases are TGTGCTAGTGGGATCGAGACCGGGACAATATCTAAACTGTTTTTT. This encodes CASGIETGTISKLFF.

V and J are TRBV12-5 and TRBJ2-1; 7 positions agree with TRBD2. This CDR3 is 12 amino acids long. V gave up 5 bases and J gave up 8 bases; unmatched junction bases: 3. Germline lookup yields CDR1 LGHNT and CDR2 FRNRAP. CDR3 protein: CASGPRGDEQFF. Written as DNA, the CDR3 is TGTGCTAGTGGTCCACGGGGGGATGAGCAGTTCTTC. The variable domain in full, completed from reference TRBV12-5 and TRBJ2-1, reads DARVTQTPRHKVTEMGQEVTMRCQPILGHNTVFWYRQTMMQGLELLAYFRNRAPLDDSGMPKDRFSAEMPDATLATLKIQPSEPRDSAVYFCASGPRGDEQFFGPGTRLTVL.

Only a few counts were recorded for this clonotype. This chain uses TRBV18 with TRBJ2-7; 7 bases map to TRBD1. With 3 bases clipped from V and 3 bases from J, the junction kept 8 bases outside the gene matches. This CDR3 spans 15 amino acids. Germline V gene sequence: CDR1 KGHSH, CDR2 LQKENI. CDR3 protein: CASSPVTGTDYEQYF. Here the CDR3 DNA reads TGTGCCAGCTCACCTGTTACCGGGACAGACTACGAGCAGTACTTC.

This chain connects TRBV27 to TRBJ2-3; D possibly corresponds to TRBD2 (6 bases). There are 17 residues in the CDR3. V lost 3 bases and J 2 bases, leaving 18 bases between the germline ends. Per the germline V gene, CDR1 is MNHEY and CDR2 is SMNVEV (reference sequence). CDR3 sequence: CASSFSAMGLSTDTQYF. CDR3 DNA sequence: TGTGCCAGCAGTTTCTCCGCGATGGGACTTTCCACAGATACGCAGTATTTT.

This clonotype has only a few counts. V usage is TRBV29-1 and J usage is TRBJ2-7; 8 nucleotides line up with TRBD2. Trimming removed 7 bases from V and 6 bases from J; junction bases left unmatched: 14. Germline CDR1 reads SQVTM; CDR2 reads ANQGSEA. This CDR3 spans 14 amino acids. The CDR3 sequence is CSAGGGKPSVEQYF. As DNA, the CDR3 is TGCAGCGCCGGGGGGGGTAAACCGTCTGTCGAGCAGTACTTC.

V and J are TRBV30 and TRBJ2-5; D is undetermined. This CDR3 is 13 amino acids long. Germline V gives CDR1 GTSNPN, CDR2 SVGIG (reference sequence). The ends were cut back, 6 bases at V and 5 bases at J, with 16 bases in the middle. CDR3 amino acids: CACLGLLRETQYF. The CDR3 nucleotides read TGTGCCTGCCTAGGCCTACTAAGGGAGACCCAGTACTTC. The full variable domain, with the rest looked up from reference TRBV30 and TRBJ2-5, is SQTIHQWPATLVQPVGSPLSLECTVEGTSNPNLYWYRQAAGRGLQLLFYSVGIGQISSEVPQNLSASRPQDRQFILSSKKLLLSDSGFYLCACLGLLRETQYFGPGTRLLVL.

J is TRBJ2-7 and V is TRBV20-1; no firm D call. The CDR3 contains 12 residues. The V gene's germline CDR1 is DFQATT and CDR2 SNEGSKA (reference sequence). V was cut by 5 bases and J by 5 bases, with 13 bases left in between. The CDR3 DNA reads as TGCAGTGCTCGCCCTCTAGTTCACGAGCAGTACTTC. It codes for CSARPLVHEQYF.

The CDR3 DNA follows: TGTGCCAGCAGTTACCCCTTGTCGGCGGGAGGGCTAAGTTCGTCCTACAATGAGCAGTTCTTC. This encodes CASSYPLSAGGLSSSYNEQFF. The chain combines TRBV6-5 with TRBJ2-1, with 9 bases aligning to TRBD2. Trimming cost V 2 bases and J 1 base; bases outside gene matches: 18. Germline assignment: CDR1 MNHEY and CDR2 SVGAGI. This CDR3 comprises 21 residues.

The V and J genes are TRBV20-1 and TRBJ2-4; D is possibly TRBD2 (6 bases). The CDR3 is 15 residues long. Germline V gene lookup returns CDR1 DFQATT and CDR2 SNEGSKA (reference sequence). Trimming took off 4 bases at V and 5 bases at J, with 18 bases between the two ends. The CDR3 sequence: CSANIGGFVENIQYF. CDR3 nucleotide sequence: TGCAGTGCTAACATCGGGGGATTCGTTGAAAACATTCAGTACTTC.

The rearrangement joins TRBV20-1 to TRBJ2-7; 8 positions agree with TRBD2. This CDR3 contains 15 residues. Germline CDR1 is DFQATT and CDR2 is SNEGSKA (reference sequence). The V gene end was trimmed by 6 bases and the J gene end by 0 bases; junction bases not matched to a gene: 10. CDR3 DNA: TGCAGTGCCCCCCCCGCCAGCGGGAGCTCCTACGAGCAGTACTTC. Translating gives CSAPPASGSSYEQYF.

V gene TRBV29-1 combines with J gene TRBJ2-3; D unclear. The CDR3 spans 10 residues. Germline V CDR1 and CDR2: SQVTM, ANQGSEA. Trimming removed 5 bases from V and 6 bases from J, with 6 bases in between. CDR3 bases: TGCAGCGTTCTTGAGGATACGCAGTATTTT. This translates into CSVLEDTQYF.

The gene calls are TRBV6-9 and TRBJ2-5; 8 bases match TRBD1. The V gene end was trimmed by 6 bases and the J gene end by 5 bases; junction bases not matched to a gene: 11. CDR1 MNHGY and CDR2 SVAAGI come from the germline V gene. The CDR3 covers 15 residues. Here the CDR3 reads CASSFGTGTLETQYF. CDR3 sequence (DNA): TGTGCCAGCAGCTTTGGGACAGGAACTTTGGAGACCCAGTACTTC.

The count of this clonotype is one. This chain joins TRBV29-1 and TRBJ1-1; TRBD1 might be the D (6 bases). Trimming removed 2 bases from V and 3 bases from J, with 13 bases in between. This CDR3 has 14 amino acids. Germline CDR1 and CDR2: SQVTM and ANQGSEA. This CDR3 is CSVELRQADTEAFF. The CDR3 DNA follows: TGCAGCGTTGAATTAAGACAGGCGGACACTGAAGCTTTCTTT.